Listed below are T cell receptor beta chains from one sample, sequenced in a study of cytomegalovirus exposure and HLA in healthy donors. TCRdb's copy holds only in-frame clones and misses some; the assay was immunoSEQ multiplex PCR. The table includes roughly 220,000 clones, approximately 88% detected once. The sample was PBMCs. These receptors came from a woman aged 25 to 39 in good health and CMV-seropositive. The CDR3 runs from the conserved cysteine through the conserved F or W. The order of the fields is CDR3 protein, CDR3 DNA, J gene, V gene, clone size, D gene. A D gene is named only where the DNA matches it firmly. Clone size is stated in some rows and not others, as once, few, many or a class when expanded.

CDR3: CASTRPGVNYGYTF
DNA: TGTGCCAGCACCCGGCCGGGGGTAAACTATGGCTACACCTTC
J: TRBJ1-2
V: TRBV6-1
size: -
D: -

CDR3: CASSPLEGASIRGYTF
DNA: TGTGCCAGCTCACCACTAGAAGGGGCTTCAATCCGTGGCTACACCTTC
J: TRBJ1-2
V: TRBV18
size: -
D: -

CDR3: CASSSPGGRETQYF
DNA: TGTGCCAGCAGCTCCCCAGGGGGACGAGAGACCCAGTACTTC
J: TRBJ2-5
V: TRBV7-9
size: -
D: TRBD1

CDR3: CASSLTGDVTYNEQFF
DNA: TGTGCCAGCAGCTTAACAGGAGATGTTACCTACAATGAGCAGTTCTTC
J: TRBJ2-1
V: TRBV5-6
size: -
D: -

CDR3: CASSLGPSGSGTDTQYF
DNA: TGTGCCAGCAGCTTGGGACCTAGCGGTTCAGGCACAGATACGCAGTATTTT
J: TRBJ2-3
V: TRBV7-3
size: -
D: TRBD2

CDR3: CSARLVADEQYF
DNA: TGCAGCGCTCGACTAGTCGCGGACGAGCAGTACTTC
J: TRBJ2-7
V: TRBV29-1
size: -
D: -

CDR3: CASSPNREFNYGYTF
DNA: TGTGCCAGCAGCCCGAACAGGGAGTTTAACTATGGCTACACCTTC
J: TRBJ1-2
V: TRBV11-2
size: -
D: -

CDR3: CALGLAASTDTQYF
DNA: TGTGCCTTGGGACTAGCGGCTAGCACAGATACGCAGTATTTT
J: TRBJ2-3
V: TRBV30
size: -
D: TRBD2

CDR3: CASSSGLGYEQYF
DNA: TGTGCCAGCAGCTCGGGACTGGGCTACGAGCAGTACTTC
J: TRBJ2-7
V: TRBV5-6
size: -
D: -

CDR3: CASSLQDLNEQYF
DNA: TGTGCCAGCAGTTTACAGGACCTCAACGAGCAGTACTTC
J: TRBJ2-7
V: TRBV27
size: -
D: -

CDR3: CAWSVWDTSSLNTEAFF
DNA: TGTGCCTGGAGTGTATGGGACACTTCATCTTTGAACACTGAAGCTTTCTTT
J: TRBJ1-1
V: TRBV30
size: -
D: -

CDR3: CASSLIRGDTHEQYF
DNA: TGTGCCAGCTCACTCATCCGCGGGGATACGCACGAGCAGTACTTC
J: TRBJ2-7
V: TRBV18
size: -
D: -

CDR3: CASRALGSNEQFF
DNA: TGTGCCAGCAGGGCCCTCGGGAGCAATGAGCAGTTCTTC
J: TRBJ2-1
V: TRBV6-5
size: -
D: -

CDR3: CASSYPGLAGNEQFF
DNA: TGTGCCAGCAGTTATCCGGGACTAGCGGGCAATGAGCAGTTCTTC
J: TRBJ2-1
V: TRBV6-5
size: -
D: TRBD2

CDR3: CASSPDGVNYGYTF
DNA: TGTGCCAGCAGCCCGGACGGAGTTAACTATGGCTACACCTTC
J: TRBJ1-2
V: TRBV4-2
size: -
D: -

CDR3: CASSLKRSYEQYF
DNA: TGCGCCAGCAGCCTTAAGCGGAGCTACGAGCAGTACTTC
J: TRBJ2-7
V: TRBV4-3
size: -
D: -

CDR3: CASSEGPGDGYGYTF
DNA: TGTGCCAGCAGTGAGGGCCCAGGGGACGGATATGGCTACACCTTC
J: TRBJ1-2
V: TRBV25-1
size: few
D: -

CDR3: CSASLDGYEQYF
DNA: TGCAGCGCTTCCCTGGACGGCTACGAGCAGTACTTC
J: TRBJ2-7
V: TRBV29-1
size: -
D: -